This TCR beta chain was profiled in a study of blood T cell repertoires in COVID-19. Trimming removed 3 bases at V and 2 bases at J, with 14 bases between. Looked up from germline, CDR1 is KGHSH and CDR2 is LQKENI. The CDR3 contains 15 residues. Clones were sequenced by immunoSEQ multiplex PCR, and TCRdb holds only the in-frame ones, with some missing. The sample gives approximately 190,000 clones, about 83% of which show up once; roughly 3.2% is in the top ten. The genes are TRBV18 and TRBJ2-7, with D perhaps matching TRBD1 (6 bases). The receptor's source is a woman under 40 who had been exposed to COVID-19. Sequenced material: PBMCs or T cells enriched from blood (not recorded which). The CDR3 loop is CASSPYRDKTYEQYF. CDR3 in DNA: TGTGCCAGCTCACCTTACCGGGACAAAACCTACGAGCAGTACTTC.